This TCR beta chain was captured in a study of blood T cell repertoires in COVID-19. The germline CDR1 and CDR2 sequences are LGHNT and FRNRAP. The CDR3 contains 15 residues. V was shortened by 3 bases and J by 1 base, with 10 bases between the two germline ends. The table came from immunoSEQ multiplex PCR; TCRdb's copy has only in-frame clones and leaves some out. The sample consists of under 350,000 clones, roughly 90% of them appearing once. The sequencing sample was made of PBMCs or T cells enriched from blood (not recorded which). The chain links TRBV12-5 to TRBJ2-4, with D possibly TRBD2 on 7 matching bases. This clonotype was sampled from a man aged 60-69 years who had recovered from COVID-19. The DNA for the CDR3 is TGTGCTAGTGGTTTAGGGAGGGGGGCCAAAAACATTCAGTACTTC. Protein sequence: CASGLGRGAKNIQYF.